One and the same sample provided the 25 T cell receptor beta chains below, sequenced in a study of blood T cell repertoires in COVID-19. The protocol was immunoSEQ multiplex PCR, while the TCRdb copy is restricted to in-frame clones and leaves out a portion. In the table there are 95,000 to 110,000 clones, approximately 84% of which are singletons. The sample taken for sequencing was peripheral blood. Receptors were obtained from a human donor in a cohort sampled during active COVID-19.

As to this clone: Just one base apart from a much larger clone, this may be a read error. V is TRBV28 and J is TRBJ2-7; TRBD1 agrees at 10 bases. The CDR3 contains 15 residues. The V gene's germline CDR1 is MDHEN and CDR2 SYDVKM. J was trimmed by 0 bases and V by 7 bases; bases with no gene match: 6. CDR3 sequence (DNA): TGTGCCAGCAACTCCCGGACAGGGGGCTCCTACGAGCAGTACTTC. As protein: CASNSRTGGSYEQYF.

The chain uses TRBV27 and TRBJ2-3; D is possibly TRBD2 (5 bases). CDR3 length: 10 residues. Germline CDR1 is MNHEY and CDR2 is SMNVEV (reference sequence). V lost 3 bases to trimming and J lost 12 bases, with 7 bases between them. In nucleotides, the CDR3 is TGTGCCAGCAGTTTGAGGGAACAGTATTTT. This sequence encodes CASSLREQYF.

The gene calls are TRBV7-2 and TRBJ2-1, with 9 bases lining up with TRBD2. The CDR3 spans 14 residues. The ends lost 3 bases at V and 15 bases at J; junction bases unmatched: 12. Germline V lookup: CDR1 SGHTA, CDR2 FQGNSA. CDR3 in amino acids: CASSFRGPSGIMFF. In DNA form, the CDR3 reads TGTGCCAGCAGCTTTCGCGGCCCTAGCGGGATCATGTTCTTC.

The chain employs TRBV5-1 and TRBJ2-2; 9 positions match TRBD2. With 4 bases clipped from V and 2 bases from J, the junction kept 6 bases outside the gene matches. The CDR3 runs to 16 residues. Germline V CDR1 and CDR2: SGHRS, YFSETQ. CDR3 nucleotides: TGCGCCAGCAGCCTGGGACTAGCTACCAACACCGGGGAGCTGTTTTTT. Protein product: CASSLGLATNTGELFF. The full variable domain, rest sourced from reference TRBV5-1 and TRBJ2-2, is KAGVTQTPRYLIKTRGQQVTLSCSPISGHRSVSWYQQTPGQGLQFLFEYFSETQRNKGNFPGRFSGRQFSNSRSEMNVSTLELGDSALYLCASSLGLATNTGELFFGEGSRLTVL.

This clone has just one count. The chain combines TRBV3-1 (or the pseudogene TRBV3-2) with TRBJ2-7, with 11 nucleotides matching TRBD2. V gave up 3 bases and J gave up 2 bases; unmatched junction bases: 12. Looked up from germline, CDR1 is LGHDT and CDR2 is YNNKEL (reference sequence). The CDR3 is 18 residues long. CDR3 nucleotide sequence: TGTGCCAGCAGCCACTCACCGAGTAGCGGGAGGGATACCTACGAGCAGTACTTC. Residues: CASSHSPSSGRDTYEQYF.

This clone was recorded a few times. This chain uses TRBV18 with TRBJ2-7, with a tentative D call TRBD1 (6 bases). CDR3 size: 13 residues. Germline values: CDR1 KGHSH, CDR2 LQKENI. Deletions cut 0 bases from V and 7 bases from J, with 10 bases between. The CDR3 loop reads CASSPPGGGEQYF. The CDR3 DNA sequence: TGTGCCAGCTCACCACCAGGGGGTGGGGAGCAGTACTTC.

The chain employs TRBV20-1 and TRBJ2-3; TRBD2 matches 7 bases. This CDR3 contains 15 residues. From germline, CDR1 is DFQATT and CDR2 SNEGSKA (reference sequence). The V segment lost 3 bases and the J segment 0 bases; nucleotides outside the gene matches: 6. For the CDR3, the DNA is TGCAGTGCTAGTGGATTCGGGGGGAGCACAGATACGCAGTATTTT. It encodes CSASGFGGSTDTQYF.

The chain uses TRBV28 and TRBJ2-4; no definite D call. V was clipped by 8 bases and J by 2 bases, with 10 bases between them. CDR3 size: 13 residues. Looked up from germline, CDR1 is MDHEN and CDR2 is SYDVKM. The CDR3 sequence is CASSGEPKNIQYF. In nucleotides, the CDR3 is TGTGCCAGCTCCGGAGAACCCAAAAACATTCAGTACTTC.

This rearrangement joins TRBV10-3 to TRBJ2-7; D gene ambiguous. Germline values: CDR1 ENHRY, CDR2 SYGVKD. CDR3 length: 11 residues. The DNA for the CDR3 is TGTGCTGGTGGCAGCTCCTACGAGCAGTACTTC. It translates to CAGGSSYEQYF.

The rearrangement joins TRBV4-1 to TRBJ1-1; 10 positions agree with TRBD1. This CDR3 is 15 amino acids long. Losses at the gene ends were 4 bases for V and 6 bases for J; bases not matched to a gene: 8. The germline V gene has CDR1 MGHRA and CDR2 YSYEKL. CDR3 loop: CASSPGQGILAEAFF. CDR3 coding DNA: TGCGCCAGCAGCCCGGGACAGGGGATTTTGGCTGAAGCTTTCTTT.

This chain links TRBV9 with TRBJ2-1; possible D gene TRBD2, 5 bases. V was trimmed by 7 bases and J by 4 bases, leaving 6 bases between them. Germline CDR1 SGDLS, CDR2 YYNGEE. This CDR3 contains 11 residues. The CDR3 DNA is TGTGCCAGCGGACTGTACAATGAGCAGTTCTTC. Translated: CASGLYNEQFF.

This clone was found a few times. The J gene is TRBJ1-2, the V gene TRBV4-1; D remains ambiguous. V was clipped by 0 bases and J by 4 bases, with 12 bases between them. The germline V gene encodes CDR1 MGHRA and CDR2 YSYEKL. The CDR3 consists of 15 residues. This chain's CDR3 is CASSQDRGFPYGYTF. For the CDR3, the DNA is TGCGCCAGCAGCCAAGACCGGGGATTCCCCTATGGCTACACCTTC.

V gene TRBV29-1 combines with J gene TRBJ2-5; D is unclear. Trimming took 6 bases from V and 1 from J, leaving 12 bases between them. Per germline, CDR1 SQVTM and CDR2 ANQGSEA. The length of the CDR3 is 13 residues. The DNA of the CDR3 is TGCAGCGTAGAAAAGACACCCCAAGAGACCCAGTACTTC. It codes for CSVEKTPQETQYF.

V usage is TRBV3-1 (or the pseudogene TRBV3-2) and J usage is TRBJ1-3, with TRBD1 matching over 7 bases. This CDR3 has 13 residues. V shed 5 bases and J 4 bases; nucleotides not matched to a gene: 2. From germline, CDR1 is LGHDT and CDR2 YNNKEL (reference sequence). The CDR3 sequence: CASSGTAGNTIYF. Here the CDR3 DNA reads TGTGCCAGCAGCGGGACAGCCGGAAACACCATATATTTT.

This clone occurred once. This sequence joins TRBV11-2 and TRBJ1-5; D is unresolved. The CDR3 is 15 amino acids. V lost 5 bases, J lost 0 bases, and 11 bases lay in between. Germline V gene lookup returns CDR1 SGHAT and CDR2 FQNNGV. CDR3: CASSRHLGSNQPQHF. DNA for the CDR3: TGTGCCAGCAGCCGACATCTCGGTAGCAATCAGCCCCAGCATTTT.

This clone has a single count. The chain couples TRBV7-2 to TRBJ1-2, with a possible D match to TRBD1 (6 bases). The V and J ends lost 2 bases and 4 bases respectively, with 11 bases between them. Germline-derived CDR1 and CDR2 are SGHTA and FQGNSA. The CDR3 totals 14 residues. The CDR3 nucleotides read TGTGCCAGCAGCTTACCGGACAGACCCTATGGCTACACCTTC. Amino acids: CASSLPDRPYGYTF.

The CDR3 DNA is TGTGCCAGCAGCTTACTAGCGGTCCATGAGCAGTTCTTC. It specifies CASSLLAVHEQFF. The V gene is TRBV4-2, the J gene TRBJ2-1, with 8 nucleotides matching TRBD2. The CDR3 covers 13 residues. V dropped 5 bases and J dropped 8; count of bases not matched to a gene: 5. The germline V gene encodes CDR1 LGHNA and CDR2 YNFKEQ.

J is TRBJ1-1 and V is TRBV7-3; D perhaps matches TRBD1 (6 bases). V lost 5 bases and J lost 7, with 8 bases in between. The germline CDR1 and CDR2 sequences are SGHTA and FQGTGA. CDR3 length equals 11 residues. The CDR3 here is CASSLGGEAFF. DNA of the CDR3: TGTGCCAGCAGCCTAGGGGGTGAAGCTTTCTTT. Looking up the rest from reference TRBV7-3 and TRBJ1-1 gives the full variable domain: GAGVSQTPSNKVTEKGKYVELRCDPISGHTALYWYRQSLGQGPEFLIYFQGTGAADDSGLPNDRFFAVRPEGSVSTLKIQRTERGDSAVYLCASSLGGEAFFGQGTRLTVV.

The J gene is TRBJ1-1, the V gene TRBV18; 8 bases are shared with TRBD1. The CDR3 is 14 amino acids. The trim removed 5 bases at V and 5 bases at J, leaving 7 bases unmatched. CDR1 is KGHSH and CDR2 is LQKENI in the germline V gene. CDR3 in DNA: TGTGCCAGCTCATCCTCGACAGGGGTAACTGAAGCTTTCTTT. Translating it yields CASSSSTGVTEAFF.

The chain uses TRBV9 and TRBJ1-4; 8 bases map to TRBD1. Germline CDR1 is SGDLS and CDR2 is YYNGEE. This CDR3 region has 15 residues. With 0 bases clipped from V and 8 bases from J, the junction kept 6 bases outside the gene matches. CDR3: CASSVGAGGQEKLFF. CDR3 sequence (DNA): TGTGCCAGCAGCGTAGGGGCAGGGGGCCAAGAAAAACTGTTTTTT.

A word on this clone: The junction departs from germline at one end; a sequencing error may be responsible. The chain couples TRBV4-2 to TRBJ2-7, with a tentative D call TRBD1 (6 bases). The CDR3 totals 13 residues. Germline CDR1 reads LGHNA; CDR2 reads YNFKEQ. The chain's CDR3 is CASSQDHREKAFF. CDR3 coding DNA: TGTGCCAGCAGCCAAGACCACAGGGAAAAGGCTTTCTTC.

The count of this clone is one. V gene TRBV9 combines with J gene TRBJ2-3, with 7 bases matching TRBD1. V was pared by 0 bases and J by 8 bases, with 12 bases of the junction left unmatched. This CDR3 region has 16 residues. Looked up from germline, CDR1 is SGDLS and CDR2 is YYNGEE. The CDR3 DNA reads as TGTGCCAGCAGCGTAGGTGTGACAGGGAGTGTGGTTACGCAGTATTTT. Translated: CASSVGVTGSVVTQYF.

The CDR3 DNA reads as TGTGCCAGCAGCTTAGGACAGGGGGCAGCGGCGTACAATGAGCAGTTCTTC. This gives the protein CASSLGQGAAAYNEQFF. The J gene is TRBJ2-1, the V gene TRBV7-8, with TRBD1 matching over 10 bases. V gave up 1 base and J gave up 4 bases; unmatched junction bases: 7. The CDR3 sequence is 17 residues long. Germline CDR1 and CDR2: SGHVS and FQNEAQ.

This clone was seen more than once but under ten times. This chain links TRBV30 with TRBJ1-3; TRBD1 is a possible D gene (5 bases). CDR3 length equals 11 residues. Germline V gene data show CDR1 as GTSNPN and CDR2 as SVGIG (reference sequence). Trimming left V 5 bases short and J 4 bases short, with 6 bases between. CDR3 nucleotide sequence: TGTGCCTGGGGGGCAGGAAACACCATATATTTT. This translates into CAWGAGNTIYF.

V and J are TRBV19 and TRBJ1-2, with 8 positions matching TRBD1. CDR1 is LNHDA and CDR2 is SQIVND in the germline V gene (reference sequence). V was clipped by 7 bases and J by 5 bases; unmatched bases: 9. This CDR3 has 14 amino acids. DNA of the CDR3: TGTGCCAGTATCCCAGGGGGCGTTGGTTATGGCTACACCTTC. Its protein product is CASIPGGVGYGYTF.